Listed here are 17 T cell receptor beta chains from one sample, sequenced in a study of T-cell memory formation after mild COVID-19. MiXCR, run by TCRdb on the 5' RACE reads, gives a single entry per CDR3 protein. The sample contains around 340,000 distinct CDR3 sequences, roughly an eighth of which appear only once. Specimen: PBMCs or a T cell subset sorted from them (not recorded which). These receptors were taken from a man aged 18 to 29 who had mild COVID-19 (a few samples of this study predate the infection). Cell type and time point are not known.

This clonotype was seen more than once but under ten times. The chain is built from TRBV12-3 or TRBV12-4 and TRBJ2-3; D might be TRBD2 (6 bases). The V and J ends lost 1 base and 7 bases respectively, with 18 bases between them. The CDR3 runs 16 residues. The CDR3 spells CASSLGGAGLLHTQYF. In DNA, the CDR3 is TGTGCCAGCAGTTTAGGGGGAGCGGGTCTCCTACATACGCAGTATTTT.

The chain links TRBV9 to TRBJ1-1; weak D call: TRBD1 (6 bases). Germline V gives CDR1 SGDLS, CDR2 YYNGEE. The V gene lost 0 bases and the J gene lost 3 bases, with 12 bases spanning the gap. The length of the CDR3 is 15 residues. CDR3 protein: CASSVDSGEYTEAFF. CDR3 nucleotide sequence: TGTGCCAGCAGCGTAGATTCAGGGGAGTACACTGAAGCTTTCTTT. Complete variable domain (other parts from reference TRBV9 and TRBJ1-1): DSGVTQTPKHLITATGQRVTLRCSPRSGDLSVYWYQQSLDQGLQFLIQYYNGEERAKGNILERFSAQQFPDLHSELNLSSLELGDSALYFCASSVDSGEYTEAFFGQGTRLTVV.

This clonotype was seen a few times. CDR3 residues: CASSLESAGSEQFF. The CDR3 DNA reads TGCGCCAGCAGCTTGGAGTCAGCGGGGAGTGAGCAGTTCTTC. The chain joins TRBV5-1 to TRBJ2-1; 7 positions match TRBD2. Trimming removed 0 bases from V and 9 bases from J; junction bases left unmatched: 6. This CDR3 region has 14 residues. Per the germline V gene, CDR1 is SGHRS and CDR2 is YFSETQ.

The CDR3 DNA reads as TGTGCCAGCTCACCCGACAGTTGGAATGAGCAGTTCTTC. Residues: CASSPDSWNEQFF. The V and J genes are TRBV18 and TRBJ2-1; D might be TRBD1 (5 bases). CDR3 length: 13 amino acids. Between the trimmed V and J ends, which lost 3 bases and 7 bases, there was a span of 10 bases. Germline CDR1 is KGHSH and CDR2 is LQKENI.

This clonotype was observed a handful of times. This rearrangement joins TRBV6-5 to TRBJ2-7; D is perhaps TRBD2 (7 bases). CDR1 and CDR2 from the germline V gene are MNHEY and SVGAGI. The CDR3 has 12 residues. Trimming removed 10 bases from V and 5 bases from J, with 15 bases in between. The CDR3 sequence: CATHGGRHEQYF. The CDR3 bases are TGTGCCACCCACGGGGGGCGGCACGAGCAGTACTTC.

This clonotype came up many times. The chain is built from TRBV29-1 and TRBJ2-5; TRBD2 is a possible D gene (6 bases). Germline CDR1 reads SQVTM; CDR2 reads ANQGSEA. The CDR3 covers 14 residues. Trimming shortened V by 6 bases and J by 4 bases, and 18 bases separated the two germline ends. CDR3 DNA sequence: TGCAGCGTCGCCTGGGACTCGCGAGCAGAGACCCAGTACTTC. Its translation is CSVAWDSRAETQYF. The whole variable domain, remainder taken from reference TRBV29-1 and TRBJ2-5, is SAVISQKPSRDICQRGTSLTIQCQVDSQVTMMFWYRQQPGQSLTLIATANQGSEATYESGFVIDKFPISRPNLTFSTLTVSNMSPEDSSIYLCSVAWDSRAETQYFGPGTRLLVL.

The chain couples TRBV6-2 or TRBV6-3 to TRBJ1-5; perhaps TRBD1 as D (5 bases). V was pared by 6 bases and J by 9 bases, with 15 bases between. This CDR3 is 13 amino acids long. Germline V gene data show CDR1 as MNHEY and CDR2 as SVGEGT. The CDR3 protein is CASSPDIMGPQHF. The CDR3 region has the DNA TGTGCCAGCAGCCCGGACATAATGGGGCCCCAGCATTTT.

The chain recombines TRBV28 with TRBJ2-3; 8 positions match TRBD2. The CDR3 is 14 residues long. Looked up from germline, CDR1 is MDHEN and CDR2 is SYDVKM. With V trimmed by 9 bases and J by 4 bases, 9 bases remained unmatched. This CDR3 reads CARPPGGSPDTQYF. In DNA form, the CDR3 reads TGTGCCAGACCCCCGGGGGGGTCCCCAGATACGCAGTATTTT.

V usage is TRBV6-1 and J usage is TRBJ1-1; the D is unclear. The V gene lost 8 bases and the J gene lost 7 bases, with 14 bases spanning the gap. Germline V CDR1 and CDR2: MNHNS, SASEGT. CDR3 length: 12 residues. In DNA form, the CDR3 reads TGTGCCAGCCAGACGGGAACTCGTGAAGCTTTCTTT. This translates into CASQTGTREAFF.

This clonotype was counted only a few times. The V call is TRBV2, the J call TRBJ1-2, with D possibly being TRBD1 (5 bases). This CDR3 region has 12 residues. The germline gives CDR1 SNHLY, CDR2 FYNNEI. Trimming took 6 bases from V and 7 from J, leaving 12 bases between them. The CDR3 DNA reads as TGTGCCAGCAGCCAGGGTAGAACTGGCTACACCTTC. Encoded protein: CASSQGRTGYTF.

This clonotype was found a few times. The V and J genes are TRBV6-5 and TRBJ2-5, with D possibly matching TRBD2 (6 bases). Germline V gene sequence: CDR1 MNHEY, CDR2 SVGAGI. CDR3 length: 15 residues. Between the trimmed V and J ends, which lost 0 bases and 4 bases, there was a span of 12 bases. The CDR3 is CASSYSRASAETQYF. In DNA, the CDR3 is TGTGCCAGCAGTTACTCGAGGGCTAGCGCAGAGACCCAGTACTTC.

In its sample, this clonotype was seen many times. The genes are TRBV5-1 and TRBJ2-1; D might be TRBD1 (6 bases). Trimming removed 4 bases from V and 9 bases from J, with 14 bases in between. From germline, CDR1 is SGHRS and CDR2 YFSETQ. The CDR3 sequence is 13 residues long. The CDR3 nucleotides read TGCGCCAGCAGCCAGGGGTCAGGTAGTGAGCAGTTCTTC. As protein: CASSQGSGSEQFF.

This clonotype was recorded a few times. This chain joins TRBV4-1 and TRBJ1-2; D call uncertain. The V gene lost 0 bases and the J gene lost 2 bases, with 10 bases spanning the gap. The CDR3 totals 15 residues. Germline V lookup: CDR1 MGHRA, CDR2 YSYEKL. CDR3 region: CASSQEGKANYGYTF. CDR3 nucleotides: TGCGCCAGCAGCCAAGAAGGGAAAGCAAACTATGGCTACACCTTC.

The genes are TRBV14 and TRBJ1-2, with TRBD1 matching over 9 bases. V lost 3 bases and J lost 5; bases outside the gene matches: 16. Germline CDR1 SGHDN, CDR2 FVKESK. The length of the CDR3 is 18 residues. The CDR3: CASSHFYRDRALGYGYTF. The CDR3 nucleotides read TGTGCCAGCAGCCATTTCTATCGGGACAGGGCCCTGGGGTATGGCTACACCTTC.

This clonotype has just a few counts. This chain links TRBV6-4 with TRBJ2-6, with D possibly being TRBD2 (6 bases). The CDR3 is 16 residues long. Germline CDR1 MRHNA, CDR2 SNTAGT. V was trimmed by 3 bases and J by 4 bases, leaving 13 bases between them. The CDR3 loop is CASSEFGGSGANVLTF. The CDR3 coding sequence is TGTGCCAGCAGTGAATTTGGGGGGTCCGGGGCCAACGTCCTGACTTTC.

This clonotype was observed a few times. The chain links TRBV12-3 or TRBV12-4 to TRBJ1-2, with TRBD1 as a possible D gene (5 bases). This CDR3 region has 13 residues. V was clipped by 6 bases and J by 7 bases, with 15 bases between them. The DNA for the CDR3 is TGTGCCAGCAGCCATCGGGGGGTATCTGGCTACACCTTC. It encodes CASSHRGVSGYTF.

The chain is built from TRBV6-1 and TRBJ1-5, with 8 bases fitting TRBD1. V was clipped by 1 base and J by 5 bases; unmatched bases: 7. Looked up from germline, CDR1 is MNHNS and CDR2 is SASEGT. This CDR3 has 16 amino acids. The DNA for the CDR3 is TGTGCCAGCAGTGAAGAGGGCAGGGGGCTTTATCAGCCCCAGCATTTT. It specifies CASSEEGRGLYQPQHF.